Shown below are 27 T cell receptor beta chains from a single sample sequenced in a study of blood T cells in healthy people across ages. A second PCR of about 6 to 11 cycles used a sample-barcoded 5' primer and a J-beta primer mix. TCRdb independently ran MiXCR on the 5' RACE reads; one entry per CDR3 protein. This repertoire shows fewer than 2 million distinct CDR3 sequences, approximately 39% found once; its top ten account for roughly 23%. Sample: blood. Receptors were obtained from a human donor in good health.

This clonotype was observed a single time. V usage is TRBV6-5 and J usage is TRBJ1-5; 8 nucleotides line up with TRBD1. The V segment lost 0 bases and the J segment 0 bases; nucleotides outside the gene matches: 16. Germline V gene lookup returns CDR1 MNHEY and CDR2 SVGAGI. The CDR3 has 21 residues. Here the CDR3 reads CASSYSLGGQGSSYSNQPQHF. CDR3 sequence (DNA): TGTGCCAGCAGTTACTCGTTAGGAGGACAGGGCTCTTCTTATAGCAATCAGCCCCAGCATTTT.

With regard to this clonotype: One end of the junction is discordant with germline, which a read error may explain. V is TRBV7-2 and J is TRBJ2-1; TRBD2 agrees at 10 bases. The CDR3 extends over 16 amino acids. CDR1 and CDR2 (germline): SGHTA, FQGNSA. The CDR3, as DNA: TGTGCCAGCAGCTTATTGGGCCTAGCGGGGGACAATGGGCAGTTCTTC. It translates to CASSLLGLAGDNGQFF. Full variable domain (rest looked up from reference TRBV7-2 and TRBJ2-1): GAGVSQSPSNKVTEKGKDVELRCDPISGHTALYWYRQSLGQGLEFLIYFQGNSAPDKSGLPSDRFSAERTGGSVSTLTIQRTQQEDSAVYLCASSLLGLAGDNGQFFGPGTRLTVL.

The gene calls are TRBV5-1 and TRBJ2-6; D possibly matches TRBD1 or TRBD2 (5 bases each). CDR1 and CDR2 from the germline V gene are SGHRS and YFSETQ. V lost 4 bases to trimming and J lost 0 bases, with 11 bases between them. The CDR3 loop spans 16 amino acids. The CDR3 sequence is CASSLRGPSGANVLTF. DNA of the CDR3: TGCGCCAGCAGCCTGAGGGGTCCCTCTGGGGCCAACGTCCTGACTTTC. Complete variable domain (other parts from reference TRBV5-1 and TRBJ2-6): KAGVTQTPRYLIKTRGQQVTLSCSPISGHRSVSWYQQTPGQGLQFLFEYFSETQRNKGNFPGRFSGRQFSNSRSEMNVSTLELGDSALYLCASSLRGPSGANVLTFGAGSRLTVL.

This clonotype has more than one count but fewer than ten. This chain links TRBV5-6 with TRBJ2-7, with D tentatively TRBD1 (6 bases). This CDR3 comprises 14 residues. Trimming pared 4 bases from V and 3 bases from J, leaving 14 bases between. In germline, CDR1 is SGHDT, CDR2 YYEEEE. This CDR3 is CASSPGAGLYEQYF. CDR3 DNA: TGTGCCAGCAGCCCAGGGGCAGGCCTCTACGAGCAGTACTTC. Complete variable domain (other parts from reference TRBV5-6 and TRBJ2-7): DAGVTQSPTHLIKTRGQQVTLRCSPKSGHDTVSWYQQALGQGPQFIFQYYEEEERQRGNFPDRFSGHQFPNYSSELNVNALLLGDSALYLCASSPGAGLYEQYFGPGTRLTVT.

This sequence joins TRBV20-1 and TRBJ2-1; D is perhaps TRBD1 or TRBD2 (5 bases each). The germline CDR1 and CDR2 sequences are DFQATT and SNEGSKA (reference sequence). The CDR3 is 14 residues long. Trimming removed 5 bases from V and 10 bases from J, with 21 bases in between. The DNA for the CDR3 is TGCAGTGCTGAGGGGACGACCTTACCCTACGAGCAGTTCTTC. The encoded protein is CSAEGTTLPYEQFF.

The chain recombines TRBV7-2 with TRBJ1-2; 7 nucleotides agree with TRBD1. The V gene end was trimmed by 4 bases and the J gene end by 8 bases; junction bases not matched to a gene: 16. This CDR3 has 16 amino acids. From germline, CDR1 is SGHTA and CDR2 FQGNSA. The CDR3 DNA is TGTGCCAGCAGCTCCTACAACCGGGGCAGGGGGTACGGCTACACCTTC. Residues: CASSSYNRGRGYGYTF.

This rearrangement joins TRBV20-1 to TRBJ2-3, with D possibly being TRBD1 (6 bases). Germline CDR1 and CDR2: DFQATT and SNEGSKA (reference sequence). The CDR3 is 16 amino acids. Trimming left V 3 bases short and J 3 bases short, with 19 bases between. CDR3 bases: TGCAGTGCTAGGGACCCCAAGACAGGCTATACAGATACGCAGTATTTT. It specifies CSARDPKTGYTDTQYF.

This clonotype was observed a few times. The rearrangement uses TRBV6-5 and TRBJ2-1; 9 bases match TRBD1. Trimming removed 6 bases from V and 1 base from J; junction bases left unmatched: 7. CDR3 length equals 16 residues. The germline V gene has CDR1 MNHEY and CDR2 SVGAGI. The CDR3 sequence: CASRFGQGRSYNEQFF. The CDR3 nucleotides read TGTGCCAGCAGATTCGGACAGGGGAGGTCCTACAATGAGCAGTTCTTC.

This clonotype has just one count. V is TRBV28 and J is TRBJ2-5; 10 bases line up with TRBD1. This CDR3 has 16 amino acids. V lost 7 bases to trimming and J lost 3 bases; unmatched junction nucleotides: 11. Per the germline V gene, CDR1 is MDHEN and CDR2 is SYDVKM. The CDR3 region is CASTLRKGTGEETQYF. The CDR3, as DNA: TGTGCCAGCACCCTCCGGAAAGGGACAGGGGAAGAGACCCAGTACTTC.

This clonotype has a handful of counts. The chain combines TRBV28 with TRBJ1-6, with 10 nucleotides matching TRBD1. V trimming: 9 bases; J trimming: 11 bases; junction bases outside the gene matches: 7. CDR3 size: 13 residues. Germline V CDR1 and CDR2: MDHEN, SYDVKM. The CDR3 DNA reads TGTGCCAGTACGGGACAGGGGAGGCCACCCCTCCACTTT. Amino acids: CASTGQGRPPLHF.

This sequence joins TRBV20-1 and TRBJ1-5, with D hard to call. Germline-derived CDR1 and CDR2 are DFQATT and SNEGSKA (reference sequence). Between the trimmed V and J ends, which lost 3 bases and 6 bases, there was a span of 18 bases. The CDR3 has 15 amino acids. CDR3 sequence: CSASRWQEIGQPQHF. DNA for the CDR3: TGCAGTGCTAGCCGCTGGCAGGAGATAGGTCAGCCCCAGCATTTT.

This clonotype was seen a handful of times. The V call is TRBV20-1, the J call TRBJ1-2, with 9 positions matching TRBD1. J lost 8 bases, V lost 3 bases, and 7 bases had no gene match. CDR3 length: 13 amino acids. Germline loops: CDR1 DFQATT, CDR2 SNEGSKA (reference sequence). CDR3 sequence reads: CSARGTGTWGYTF. The CDR3 DNA reads TGCAGTGCTAGGGGGACAGGGACATGGGGCTACACCTTC.

The chain's CDR3 is CASSYAGTGGNSPLHF. The CDR3 nucleotides are TGTGCCAGCAGTTATGCCGGGACAGGGGGAAATTCACCCCTCCACTTT. The chain combines TRBV6-6 with TRBJ1-6; 11 bases match TRBD1. V lost 3 bases, J lost 7 bases, and 5 bases stayed unmatched. CDR1 and CDR2 from the germline V gene are MNHNY and SVGAGI (reference sequence). The CDR3 is made up of 16 amino acids.

The chain carries TRBV29-1 and TRBJ2-5; TRBD1 aligns across 11 bases. J was trimmed by 5 bases and V by 3 bases; bases with no gene match: 5. The CDR3 length is 14 residues. Per the germline V gene, CDR1 is SQVTM and CDR2 is ANQGSEA. The CDR3 loop reads CSVERTGGYETQYF. The DNA for the CDR3 is TGCAGCGTTGAGAGGACAGGGGGCTATGAGACCCAGTACTTC. Full variable domain (outside the CDR3, taken from reference TRBV29-1 and TRBJ2-5): SAVISQKPSRDICQRGTSLTIQCQVDSQVTMMFWYRQQPGQSLTLIATANQGSEATYESGFVIDKFPISRPNLTFSTLTVSNMSPEDSSIYLCSVERTGGYETQYFGPGTRLLVL.

This clonotype came up many times. The gene calls are TRBV12-3 or TRBV12-4 and TRBJ2-1; a weak D match, TRBD2 (6 bases). The CDR3 has 12 residues. The V end was cut by 5 bases, the J end by 9 bases, with 11 bases between. CDR3 sequence reads: CASSPRTIEQFF. The CDR3 DNA reads TGTGCCAGCAGTCCGAGGACTATTGAGCAGTTCTTC.

The chain links TRBV12-3 or TRBV12-4 to TRBJ2-5, with 11 bases aligning to TRBD2. CDR3 length: 15 amino acids. Trimming cost V 1 base and J 3 bases; bases outside gene matches: 1. The CDR3 reads CASSLVSGGEETQYF. The CDR3 region has the DNA TGTGCCAGCAGTTTAGTTAGCGGGGGGGAAGAGACCCAGTACTTC.

This clonotype was observed a few times. The chain has TRBV4-1 and TRBJ1-5; D not resolved. V dropped 0 bases and J dropped 5 bases, with 14 bases sitting between them. The CDR3 spans 16 residues. The germline gives CDR1 MGHRA, CDR2 YSYEKL. CDR3 sequence: CASSQDVWGDYQPQHF. The CDR3 region has the DNA TGCGCCAGCAGCCAAGATGTGTGGGGAGATTATCAGCCCCAGCATTTT.

V usage is TRBV5-1 and J usage is TRBJ1-2; 7 bases align to TRBD1. The CDR3 extends over 14 amino acids. With 4 bases clipped from V and 7 bases from J, the junction kept 10 bases outside the gene matches. Germline CDR1 SGHRS, CDR2 YFSETQ. CDR3 nucleotides: TGCGCCAGCAGCCCCGGGACAGCAAGTAGTGGCTACACCTTC. Amino acid sequence: CASSPGTASSGYTF.

The chain recombines TRBV5-1 with TRBJ2-4, with D possibly being TRBD2 (7 bases). The CDR3 spans 16 residues. The V end lost 4 bases, the J end lost 13 bases, and 27 bases lay between the germline ends. The V gene's germline CDR1 is SGHRS and CDR2 YFSETQ. CDR3 loop: CASSPTTGGPSQEQYF. The CDR3 region has the DNA TGCGCCAGCAGCCCCACCACGGGGGGCCCTTCTCAAGAGCAGTACTTC.

Only a few counts were recorded for this clonotype. The V and J genes are TRBV5-1 and TRBJ1-5; 12 nucleotides line up with TRBD1. J lost 6 bases, V lost 3 bases, and 7 bases had no gene match. Germline assignment: CDR1 SGHRS and CDR2 YFSETQ. The CDR3 sequence is 16 residues long. The CDR3 region is CASSSGTGGLGQPQHF. The DNA of the CDR3 is TGCGCCAGCAGCTCCGGGACAGGGGGCCTGGGTCAGCCCCAGCATTTT.

The gene calls are TRBV7-3 and TRBJ2-1; no reliable D call. Germline V gene sequence: CDR1 SGHTA, CDR2 FQGTGA. Trimming stripped 0 bases from V and 4 bases from J, with 7 bases between. The CDR3 runs to 14 residues. The CDR3 DNA follows: TGTGCCAGCAGCTTAACGAAGGATTACAATGAGCAGTTCTTC. As protein: CASSLTKDYNEQFF.

J is TRBJ1-5 and V is TRBV7-2; 7 bases map to TRBD1. The CDR3 covers 15 residues. Germline lookup yields CDR1 SGHTA and CDR2 FQGNSA. The J segment lost 5 bases and the V segment lost 1 base, leaving 5 bases of the junction unmatched. The CDR3: CASSLDGQDDQPQHF. DNA of the CDR3: TGTGCCAGCAGCTTAGACGGACAGGATGATCAGCCCCAGCATTTT.

This clonotype was observed a handful of times. The chain joins TRBV6-5 to TRBJ2-7, with 9 bases fitting TRBD1. Germline lookup yields CDR1 MNHEY and CDR2 SVGAGI. V was clipped by 7 bases and J by 6 bases; unmatched bases: 10. The length of the CDR3 is 14 residues. As DNA, the CDR3 is TGTGCCAGCATCAGGGACAGGGTCGGGAGCGAGCAGTACTTC. Protein product: CASIRDRVGSEQYF.

The chain recombines TRBV20-1 with TRBJ1-4; tentative D call: TRBD1 (6 bases). The CDR3 is 14 amino acids. In germline, CDR1 is DFQATT, CDR2 SNEGSKA (reference sequence). The V gene lost 4 bases and the J gene lost 6 bases, with 15 bases spanning the gap. CDR3: CSAIWAGVDEKLFF. CDR3 bases: TGCAGTGCTATTTGGGCAGGGGTCGATGAAAAACTGTTTTTT.

This clonotype was seen more than once but under ten times. The chain links TRBV28 to TRBJ2-7, with D tentatively TRBD1 or TRBD2 (5 bases each). Germline V gene lookup returns CDR1 MDHEN and CDR2 SYDVKM. The CDR3 has 15 amino acids. Trimming shortened V by 7 bases and J by 1 base, and 17 bases separated the two germline ends. CDR3 residues: CASKSGTQPSYEQYF. DNA of the CDR3: TGTGCCAGCAAATCCGGGACCCAACCTTCCTACGAGCAGTACTTC.

The chain recombines TRBV5-5 with TRBJ2-5; D is possibly TRBD1 or TRBD2 (5 bases each). V gave up 4 bases and J gave up 5 bases, with 15 bases separating them. The CDR3 has 14 amino acids. Germline CDR1 is SGHKS and CDR2 is YYEKEE (reference sequence). The CDR3 DNA is TGTGCCAGCAGCCGGGACGGGGTCGGGGAGACCCAGTACTTC. Its translation: CASSRDGVGETQYF.

This clonotype was recorded a few times. The chain is built from TRBV5-1 and TRBJ2-6; D is uncertain. The V gene's germline CDR1 is SGHRS and CDR2 YFSETQ. This CDR3 contains 16 residues. The V and J ends lost 0 bases and 0 bases respectively, with 7 bases between them. The CDR3 coding sequence is TGCGCCAGCAGCTTGGGGCCTGACTCTGGGGCCAACGTCCTGACTTTC. As protein: CASSLGPDSGANVLTF.